This T cell receptor beta chain was recorded in a study of identical twins. Unique molecular identifiers were present on the cDNA, and a universal primer site came from template switching. TCRdb itself ran the 5' RACE reads through MiXCR, one entry per CDR3 protein. Here the sample spans about 660,000 distinct CDR3 sequences, approximately 9% being singletons. CDR1 is MNHEY, CDR2 SVGEGT, per germline. Trimming took 2 bases from V and 2 from J; bases not matched to a gene: 1. The length of the CDR3 is 14 residues. These records were also assigned to another study, of yellow fever vaccine responses in identical twins. As that study records: Twins reportedly showed a vaccine T cell response that seemed partly convergent and partly personalized.

Specimen: PBMCs. The clonotype comes from a woman between 18 and 29 years old in good health. The rearrangement joins TRBV6-2 or TRBV6-3 to TRBJ2-5; the match to TRBD2 covers 8 bases. This CDR3 is CASSYASGQETQYF. CDR3 nucleotides: TGTGCCAGCAGTTACGCTAGCGGGCAAGAGACCCAGTACTTC.